The TCR beta chain under discussion was sequenced for a study of OX40 agonist ivuxolimab in advanced cancers. The CDR3 is made up of 15 amino acids. Trimming took 4 bases from V and 0 from J; bases not matched to a gene: 6. CDR1 SGHVS and CDR2 FNYEAQ come from the germline V gene. TCRdb keeps only in-frame clones here, not all; method: immunoSEQ multiplex PCR. The sample has nearly 60,000 clones; approximately 88% are singletons. The starting material was CD4+ or CD8+ T cells sorted from blood, obtained in a trial of the OX40 agonist ivuxolimab. This TCR derives from an adult with an advanced solid tumor such as melanoma, head and neck, liver or kidney cancer. The chain couples TRBV7-6 to TRBJ2-7, with 7 bases fitting TRBD1. This CDR3 reads CASSSRRDSSYEQYF. The CDR3 DNA sequence: TGTGCCAGCAGCTCCCGAAGGGACAGCTCCTACGAGCAGTACTTC.